Included here is one T cell receptor beta chain sequence, with context. The antigen remains unidentified. Using a J-beta primer mix together with a sample-barcoded 5' primer, a second PCR was run for roughly 6 to 12 cycles. TCRdb itself ran the 5' RACE reads through MiXCR, one entry per CDR3 protein. The table includes over 700,000 distinct CDR3 sequences, around half detected once. V was cut by 3 bases and J by 4 bases, with 9 bases left in between. CDR3 size: 12 residues. Germline V gene lookup returns CDR1 SQVTM and CDR2 ANQGSEA. Each of the donors had 8 to 10 milliliters of peripheral blood drawn into EDTA-treated Vacutainer tubes. This record belongs to a study of blood T cells in healthy people across ages. Study-wide findings and caveats: Naive CD4+ cell counts and diversity both ran higher in long-lived than in aged donors.

The V and J genes are TRBV29-1 and TRBJ1-2; no clear D gene. Sequencing input: blood. This TCR derives from a man older than 75 in good health. CDR3 bases: TGCAGCGTTGATCGGCAGGTCTATGGCTACACCTTC. It yields the protein CSVDRQVYGYTF.